The 12 T cell receptor beta chains in this list originate from one sample, sequenced in a study of regulatory T cells in long-lasting Graves disease. Time point noted: persistent/refractory GD, antithyroid drugs over 5 years with positive TRAb. PBMC RNA served as the TCR library source. The authors built TCR beta libraries using iRepertoire HTBI primers and Arm-PCR of CDR3 regions. TCRdb reprocessed the multiplex PCR reads via MiXCR and lists one record per CDR3 protein. The sample records about 660,000 distinct CDR3 sequences, about 32% being singletons. The material sequenced was peripheral blood mononuclear cells (PBMCs), taken when the disease was refractory, from a patient treated with antithyroid drugs. The origin of the receptors is a female donor with Graves disease.

The chain links TRBV29-1 to TRBJ2-5, with D possibly TRBD2 on 6 matching bases. The CDR3 has 13 residues. The germline V gene encodes CDR1 SQVTM and CDR2 ANQGSEA. V lost 6 bases, J lost 5 bases, and 16 bases lay in between. The CDR3 DNA reads TGCAGCGTGGACGACGCGGGGCACGAGACCCAGTACTTC. Translated, it gives CSVDDAGHETQYF.

This clonotype was recorded at least ten times. CDR3 sequence: CASSQATSGRGGKTQYF. In DNA, the CDR3 is TGTGCCAGCAGCCAGGCGACTAGCGGGAGAGGAGGAAAGACCCAGTACTTC. The rearrangement links TRBV3-1 to TRBJ2-5, with TRBD2 matching 12 bases. With 3 bases clipped from V and 6 bases from J, the junction kept 11 bases outside the gene matches. This CDR3 contains 17 residues. Germline V lookup: CDR1 LGHDT, CDR2 YNNKEL (reference sequence).

This clonotype was picked up many times. This chain uses TRBV12-3 or TRBV12-4 with TRBJ1-2; D is uncertain. The germline V and J ends were trimmed by 7 bases and 3 bases, with 15 bases remaining between them. The CDR3 is 14 amino acids. As DNA, the CDR3 is TGTGCCAGCACCCTCCGACGGACTGACTATGGCTACACCTTC. Translated: CASTLRRTDYGYTF.

On this clonotype: Sequence at one end of the junction differs from germline and may be a read error. The genes are TRBV5-1 and TRBJ1-2, with D tentatively TRBD1 (6 bases). Germline V gene sequence: CDR1 SGHRS, CDR2 YFSETQ. This CDR3 contains 14 residues. DNA for the CDR3: TGTGCCAGCAGCACGATAAGGACAGTCGTCGACTACACCTTC. Its translation is CASSTIRTVVDYTF.

This clonotype occurred many times. This chain joins TRBV12-3 or TRBV12-4 and TRBJ2-7; D may be TRBD1 (5 bases). CDR3 length: 14 residues. Deletions cut 6 bases from V and 2 bases from J, with 14 bases between. Written as DNA, the CDR3 is TGTGCCAGCAGGCCGCGAACAGGCCCCTACGAGCAGTACTTC. The encoded protein is CASRPRTGPYEQYF.

The chain couples TRBV19 to TRBJ1-5; no reliable D call. Germline V gene lookup returns CDR1 LNHDA and CDR2 SQIVND (reference sequence). There are 13 residues in the CDR3. V was cut by 5 bases and J by 6 bases, with 11 bases left in between. The CDR3 DNA sequence: TGTGCCAGTAGTTTAAGAACATCTCAGCCCCAGCATTTT. It specifies CASSLRTSQPQHF.

This clonotype was seen a few times. The V call is TRBV5-4, the J call TRBJ2-6, with D perhaps matching TRBD2 (5 bases). This CDR3 comprises 18 residues. CDR1 and CDR2 (germline): SGHNT, YYREEE (reference sequence). V shed 4 bases and J shed 4 bases, with 21 bases lying between them. The CDR3 loop is CASSALGTSYRGANVLTF. In DNA, the CDR3 is TGTGCCAGCAGCGCACTAGGCACCTCCTACCGCGGGGCCAACGTCCTGACTTTC.

The chain joins TRBV2 to TRBJ2-5, with D perhaps matching TRBD1 (6 bases). Gene TRBJ2-1 matches the end of the DNA better, so the J call may be wrong. CDR1 SNHLY and CDR2 FYNNEI come from the germline V gene. This CDR3 contains 15 residues. The CDR3 DNA follows: TGTGCCAGCGGTAGTACAGGGAGTCGAAACGGTGAGCAGTTCTTC. Translating it yields CASGSTGSRNGEQFF.

This clonotype has a handful of counts. The rearrangement uses TRBV29-1 and TRBJ1-5; tentatively, D is TRBD1 (6 bases). The CDR3 extends over 15 amino acids. The ends were cut back, 8 bases at V and 0 bases at J, with 17 bases in the middle. Germline V gene lookup returns CDR1 SQVTM and CDR2 ANQGSEA. The CDR3 coding sequence is TGCAGCCCCCGTGAGGACAGCTATAGCAATCAGCCCCAGCATTTT. Encoded protein: CSPREDSYSNQPQHF.

This clonotype has just a few counts. This rearrangement joins TRBV20-1 to TRBJ1-1; D is unresolved. The CDR3 length is 14 residues. V lost 5 bases and J 1 base, leaving 14 bases between the germline ends. Germline V CDR1 and CDR2: DFQATT, SNEGSKA (reference sequence). CDR3 bases: TGCAGTGCTCCCCCTCCCGGGCCGAACACTGAAGCTTTCTTT. Translated: CSAPPPGPNTEAFF.

The rearrangement uses TRBV28 and TRBJ2-7, with D possibly TRBD2 on 6 matching bases. Trimming removed 8 bases at V and 1 base at J, with 39 bases between. The germline CDR1 and CDR2 sequences are MDHEN and SYDVKM. The CDR3 length is 22 residues. CDR3 coding DNA: TGTGCCAGCGCTTTCAACCACAATAGTTACTCGTTGCGGGACGGGGTATCCTACGAGCAGTACTTC. It is translated as CASAFNHNSYSLRDGVSYEQYF.

The chain uses TRBV19 and TRBJ2-7; the D gene is possibly TRBD2 (6 bases). Per the germline V gene, CDR1 is LNHDA and CDR2 is SQIVND (reference sequence). The CDR3 covers 13 residues. V was clipped by 6 bases and J by 6 bases, with 15 bases between them. The CDR3 sequence: CASSPGSGFEQYF. In nucleotides, the CDR3 is TGTGCCAGTAGCCCCGGGAGTGGATTCGAGCAGTACTTC.